The present T cell receptor (beta chain) was sequenced within a study of blood T cell repertoires in COVID-19. This CDR3 is 17 amino acids long. The germline gives CDR1 LGHDT, CDR2 YNNKEL (reference sequence). V was pared by 1 base and J by 10 bases, with 16 bases of the junction left unmatched. TCRdb's copy holds only in-frame clones and misses some; the assay was immunoSEQ multiplex PCR. This sample has roughly 140,000 clones; almost 90% occur once, and the top ten carry 2.3%. The source is a human donor in a cohort sampled during active COVID-19. The chain is built from TRBV3-1 (or the pseudogene TRBV3-2) and TRBJ1-1; TRBD1 matches 9 bases. The specimen sequenced was peripheral blood. CDR3 sequence reads: CASSQGITGPGQGLAFF. The CDR3 nucleotides are TGTGCCAGCAGCCAAGGCATAACAGGACCGGGACAGGGTTTAGCTTTCTTT.